These T cell receptor beta chains were read from a single sample in a study of T cells expressing NK-cell markers. TCRdb reprocessed the 5' RACE reads, keeping one entry per CDR3 protein, no DNA. The sample holds 350,000 to 500,000 distinct CDR3 sequences. Sequencing input: blood T cells: a sorted CD56 or NKG2C T cell subset, CD4+ or CD8+ T cells, or bulk PBMC T cells (not recorded which). Receptors originate from a woman aged 18 to 75 in good health. The CDR3 runs from the conserved cysteine through the conserved F or W.

j_call: TRBJ2-1
v_call: TRBV5-1
cdr3_length: 13
cdr3_aa: CASSVGDRGEQFF

j_call: TRBJ2-3
v_call: TRBV29-1
cdr3_length: 11
cdr3_aa: CSVGLGDTQYF

j_call: TRBJ2-1
v_call: TRBV6-1
cdr3_length: 14
cdr3_aa: CATAAQGGVNEQFF

j_call: TRBJ1-1
v_call: TRBV20-1
cdr3_length: 14
cdr3_aa: CSAAGGLGNTEAFF

j_call: TRBJ2-1
v_call: TRBV4-1
cdr3_length: 15
cdr3_aa: CASSPREGVHNEQFF

j_call: TRBJ2-1
v_call: TRBV10-1
cdr3_length: 13
cdr3_aa: CATGAGGLDEQFF

j_call: TRBJ2-7
v_call: TRBV20-1
cdr3_length: 12
cdr3_aa: CSANGEPYEQYF

j_call: TRBJ2-1
v_call: TRBV11-2
cdr3_length: 13
cdr3_aa: CATSPGPYNEQFF

j_call: TRBJ2-1
v_call: TRBV7-2
cdr3_length: 12
cdr3_aa: CASSLSRNEQFF

j_call: TRBJ2-1
v_call: TRBV10-3
cdr3_length: 13
cdr3_aa: CAISEGTVYEQFF

j_call: TRBJ1-2
v_call: TRBV5-6
cdr3_length: 14
cdr3_aa: CASSLRGPGYGYTF

j_call: TRBJ1-2
v_call: TRBV20-1
cdr3_length: 15
cdr3_aa: CSARDQGRTNYGYTF

j_call: TRBJ2-1
v_call: TRBV19
cdr3_length: 15
cdr3_aa: CASSIGLAGENEQFF

j_call: TRBJ2-3
v_call: TRBV9
cdr3_length: 15
cdr3_aa: CASSVGAGISDTQYF

j_call: TRBJ2-1
v_call: TRBV18
cdr3_length: 15
cdr3_aa: CASSPDRVRYNEQFF

j_call: TRBJ2-1
v_call: TRBV5-1
cdr3_length: 14
cdr3_aa: CASMVGYQDNEQFF

j_call: TRBJ2-3
v_call: TRBV15
cdr3_length: 11
cdr3_aa: CATSTGYTQYF

j_call: TRBJ2-3
v_call: TRBV20-1
cdr3_length: 13
cdr3_aa: CSAMRGRTDTQYF

j_call: TRBJ2-3
v_call: TRBV5-4
cdr3_length: 16
cdr3_aa: CASSSRTRGKTDTQYF

j_call: TRBJ2-1
v_call: TRBV6-1
cdr3_length: 16
cdr3_aa: CASSPGTSGSSYEQFF

j_call: TRBJ2-1
v_call: TRBV6-1
cdr3_length: 18
cdr3_aa: CASSPILGTSGSHNEQFF

j_call: TRBJ2-1
v_call: TRBV4-3
cdr3_length: 15
cdr3_aa: CASSLEVGENNEQFF

j_call: TRBJ1-5
v_call: TRBV6-5
cdr3_length: 13
cdr3_aa: CASSYEGGQPQHF

j_call: TRBJ1-2
v_call: TRBV30
cdr3_length: 15
cdr3_aa: CAWSSEGALPYGYTF

j_call: TRBJ1-2
v_call: TRBV20-1
cdr3_length: 13
cdr3_aa: CSAPGTGWYGYTF

j_call: TRBJ2-7
v_call: TRBV3-1
cdr3_length: 14
cdr3_aa: CASTSRQGAYEQYF

j_call: TRBJ2-3
v_call: TRBV6-1
cdr3_length: 13
cdr3_aa: CASSQGLPPTQYF

j_call: TRBJ2-3
v_call: TRBV4-3
cdr3_length: 13
cdr3_aa: CASNQREPDTQYF